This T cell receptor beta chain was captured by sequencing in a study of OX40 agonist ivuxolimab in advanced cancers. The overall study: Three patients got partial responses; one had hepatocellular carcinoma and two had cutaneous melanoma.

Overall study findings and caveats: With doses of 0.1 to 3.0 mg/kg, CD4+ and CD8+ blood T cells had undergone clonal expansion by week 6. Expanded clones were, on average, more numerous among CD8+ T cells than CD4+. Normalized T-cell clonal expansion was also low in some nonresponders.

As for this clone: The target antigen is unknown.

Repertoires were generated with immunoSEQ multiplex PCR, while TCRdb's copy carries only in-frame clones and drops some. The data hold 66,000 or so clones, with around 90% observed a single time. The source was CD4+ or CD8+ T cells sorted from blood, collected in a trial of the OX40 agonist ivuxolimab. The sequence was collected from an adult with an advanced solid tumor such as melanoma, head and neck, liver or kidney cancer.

CDR3: CASSGRLAGISYEQYF. In DNA, the CDR3 is TGCGCCAGCAGCGGACGACTAGCGGGGATCTCCTACGAGCAGTACTTC. The rearrangement joins TRBV5-1 to TRBJ2-7; 11 nucleotides agree with TRBD2. Germline V gene data show CDR1 as SGHRS and CDR2 as YFSETQ. The CDR3 has 16 amino acids. V shed 4 bases, J shed 0 bases, and the junction held 6 bases outside the gene matches.